This entry is about one T cell receptor beta chain. These data originate in a study of OX40 agonist ivuxolimab in advanced cancers. Study-level background: Patients' therapy was ivuxolimab, an antibody that acts as an agonist of OX40 (CD134). Eligibility rules accepted prior anti-PD-1, anti-PD-L1 or anti-CTLA-4 therapy, and 30% to 40% had some. Three patients, one with hepatocellular carcinoma and two with cutaneous melanoma, achieved partial responses.

The assay was immunoSEQ multiplex PCR, and TCRdb's table has in-frame clones only and misses some. The sample has 60,000 to 90,000 clones; 70% to 90% are singletons. Trimming removed 0 bases at V and 0 bases at J, with 7 bases between. Germline V gene data show CDR1 as SGHNT and CDR2 as YYREEE (reference sequence). The CDR3 length is 15 residues. The receptor comes from an adult with an advanced solid tumor such as melanoma, head and neck, liver or kidney cancer. Sequenced here: CD4+ or CD8+ T cells sorted from blood, sampled in a trial of the OX40 agonist ivuxolimab. This chain connects TRBV5-4 to TRBJ2-1; perhaps TRBD2 as D (6 bases). In DNA, the CDR3 is TGTGCCAGCAGCTTGGGGGGGGACTCCTACAATGAGCAGTTCTTC. It specifies CASSLGGDSYNEQFF.